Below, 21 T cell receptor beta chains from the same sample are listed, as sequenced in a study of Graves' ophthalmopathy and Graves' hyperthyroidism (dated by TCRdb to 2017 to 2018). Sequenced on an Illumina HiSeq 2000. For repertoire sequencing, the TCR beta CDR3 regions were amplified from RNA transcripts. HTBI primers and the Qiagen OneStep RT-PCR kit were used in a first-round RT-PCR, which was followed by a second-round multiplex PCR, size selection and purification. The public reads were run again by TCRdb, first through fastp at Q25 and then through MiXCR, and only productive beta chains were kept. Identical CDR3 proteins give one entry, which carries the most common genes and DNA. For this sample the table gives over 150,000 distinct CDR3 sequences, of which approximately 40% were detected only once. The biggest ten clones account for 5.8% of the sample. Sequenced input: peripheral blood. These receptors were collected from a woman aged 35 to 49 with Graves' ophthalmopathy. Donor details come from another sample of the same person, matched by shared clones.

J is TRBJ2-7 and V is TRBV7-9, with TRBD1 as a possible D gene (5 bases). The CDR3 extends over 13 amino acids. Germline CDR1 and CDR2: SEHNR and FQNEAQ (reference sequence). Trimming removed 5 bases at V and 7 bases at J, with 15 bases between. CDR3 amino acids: CASSSVQGQEQYF. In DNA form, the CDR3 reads TGTGCCAGCAGCAGCGTTCAGGGCCAGGAGCAGTACTTC.

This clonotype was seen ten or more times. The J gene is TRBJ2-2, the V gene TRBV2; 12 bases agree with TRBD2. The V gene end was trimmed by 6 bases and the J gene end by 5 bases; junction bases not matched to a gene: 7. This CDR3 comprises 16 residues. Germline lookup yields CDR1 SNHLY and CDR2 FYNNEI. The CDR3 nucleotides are TGTGCCAGCAGCGTCACTAGCGGGAGGAATACCGGGGAGCTGTTTTTT. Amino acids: CASSVTSGRNTGELFF.

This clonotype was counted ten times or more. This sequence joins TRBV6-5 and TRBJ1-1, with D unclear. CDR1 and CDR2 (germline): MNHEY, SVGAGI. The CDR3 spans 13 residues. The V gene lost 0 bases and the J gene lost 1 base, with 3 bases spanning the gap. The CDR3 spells CASSYSENTEAFF. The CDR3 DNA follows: TGTGCCAGCAGTTACTCGGAGAACACTGAAGCTTTCTTT.

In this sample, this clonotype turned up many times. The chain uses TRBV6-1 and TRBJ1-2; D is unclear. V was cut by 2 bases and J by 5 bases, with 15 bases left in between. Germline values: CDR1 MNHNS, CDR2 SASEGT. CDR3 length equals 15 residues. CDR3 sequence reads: CASSESWRQAYGYTF. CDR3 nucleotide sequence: TGTGCCAGCAGTGAATCTTGGAGGCAGGCTTATGGCTACACCTTC.

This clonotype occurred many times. The CDR3 DNA follows: TGCAGCGGACATCCCTACTATGGCTACACCTTC. It encodes CSGHPYYGYTF. V is TRBV20-1 and J is TRBJ1-2, with D maybe TRBD1 (5 bases). Per the germline V gene, CDR1 is DFQATT and CDR2 is SNEGSKA (reference sequence). This CDR3 spans 11 amino acids.

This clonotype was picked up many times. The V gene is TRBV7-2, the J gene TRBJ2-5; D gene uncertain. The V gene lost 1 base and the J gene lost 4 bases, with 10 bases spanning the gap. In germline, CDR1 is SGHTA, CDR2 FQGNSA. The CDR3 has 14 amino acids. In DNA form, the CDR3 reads TGTGCCAGCAGCTTAGACTCTCAAGTAGAGACCCAGTACTTC. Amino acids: CASSLDSQVETQYF.

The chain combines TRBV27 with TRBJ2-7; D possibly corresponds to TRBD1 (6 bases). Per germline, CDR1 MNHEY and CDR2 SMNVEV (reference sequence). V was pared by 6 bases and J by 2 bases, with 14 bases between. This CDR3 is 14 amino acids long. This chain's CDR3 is CASSPTGQPYEQYF. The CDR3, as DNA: TGTGCCAGCAGCCCCACAGGGCAGCCCTACGAGCAGTACTTC.

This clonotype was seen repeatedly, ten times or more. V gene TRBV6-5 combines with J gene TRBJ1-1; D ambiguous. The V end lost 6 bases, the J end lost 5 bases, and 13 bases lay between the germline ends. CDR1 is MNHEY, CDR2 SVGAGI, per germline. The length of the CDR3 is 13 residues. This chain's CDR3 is CASRRGLGTEAFF. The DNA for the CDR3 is TGTGCCAGCAGGAGAGGCCTGGGGACTGAAGCTTTCTTT.

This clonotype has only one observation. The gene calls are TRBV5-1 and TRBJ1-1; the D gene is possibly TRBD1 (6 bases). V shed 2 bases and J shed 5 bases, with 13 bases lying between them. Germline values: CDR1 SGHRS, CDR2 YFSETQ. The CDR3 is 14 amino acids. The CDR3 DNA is TGCGCCAGCAGCTTTGGTGACAGGTCAACTGAAGCTTTCTTT. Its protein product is CASSFGDRSTEAFF.

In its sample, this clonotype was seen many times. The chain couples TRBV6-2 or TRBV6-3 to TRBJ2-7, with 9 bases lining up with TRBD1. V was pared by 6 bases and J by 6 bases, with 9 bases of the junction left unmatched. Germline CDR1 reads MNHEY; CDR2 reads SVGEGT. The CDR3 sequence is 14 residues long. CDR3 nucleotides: TGTGCCAGCAGACAACAGGGGGCGTTCGGCGAGCAGTACTTC. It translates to CASRQQGAFGEQYF.

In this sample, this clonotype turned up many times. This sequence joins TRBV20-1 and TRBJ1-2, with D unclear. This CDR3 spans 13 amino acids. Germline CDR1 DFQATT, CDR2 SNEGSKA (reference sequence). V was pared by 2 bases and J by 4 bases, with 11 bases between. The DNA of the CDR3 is TGCAGTGCTAGAAGTGAGGTCGGCTATGGCTACACCTTC. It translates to CSARSEVGYGYTF.

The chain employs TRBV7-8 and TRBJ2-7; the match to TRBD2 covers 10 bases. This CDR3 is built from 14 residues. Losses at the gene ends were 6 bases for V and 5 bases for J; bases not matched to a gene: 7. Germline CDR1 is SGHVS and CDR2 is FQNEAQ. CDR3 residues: CASSLGLAIHEQYF. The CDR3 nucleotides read TGTGCCAGCAGTCTGGGACTAGCGATACACGAGCAGTACTTC.

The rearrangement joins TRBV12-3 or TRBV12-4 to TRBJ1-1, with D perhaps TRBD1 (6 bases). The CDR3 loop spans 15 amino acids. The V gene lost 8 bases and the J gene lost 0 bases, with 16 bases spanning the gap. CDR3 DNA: TGTGCCAGCCTCCGCGGACAGTTGATGAACACTGAAGCTTTCTTT. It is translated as CASLRGQLMNTEAFF.

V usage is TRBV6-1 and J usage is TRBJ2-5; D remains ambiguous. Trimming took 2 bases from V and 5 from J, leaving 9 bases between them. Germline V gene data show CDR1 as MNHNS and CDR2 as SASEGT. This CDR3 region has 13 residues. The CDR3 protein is CASSELARETQYF. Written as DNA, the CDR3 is TGTGCCAGCAGTGAACTCGCCCGGGAGACCCAGTACTTC.

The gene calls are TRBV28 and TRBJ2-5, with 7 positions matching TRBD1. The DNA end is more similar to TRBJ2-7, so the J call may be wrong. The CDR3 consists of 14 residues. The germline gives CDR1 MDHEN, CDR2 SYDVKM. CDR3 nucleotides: TGTGCCAGCAGTTTAATACAGGGGCCCTACGAGCAGTACTTC. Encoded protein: CASSLIQGPYEQYF.

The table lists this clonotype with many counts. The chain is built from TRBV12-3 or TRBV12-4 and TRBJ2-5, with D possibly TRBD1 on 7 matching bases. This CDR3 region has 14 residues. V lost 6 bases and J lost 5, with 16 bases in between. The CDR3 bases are TGTGCCAGCAGCCGCTCCTCAGGGGGGGAGACCCAGTACTTC. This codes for CASSRSSGGETQYF.

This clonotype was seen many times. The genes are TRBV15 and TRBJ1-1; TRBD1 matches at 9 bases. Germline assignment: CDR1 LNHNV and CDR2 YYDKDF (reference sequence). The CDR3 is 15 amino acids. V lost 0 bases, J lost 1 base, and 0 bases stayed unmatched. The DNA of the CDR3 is TGTGCCACCAGCAGAGAACAGGGGGCGAACACTGAAGCTTTCTTT. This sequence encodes CATSREQGANTEAFF.

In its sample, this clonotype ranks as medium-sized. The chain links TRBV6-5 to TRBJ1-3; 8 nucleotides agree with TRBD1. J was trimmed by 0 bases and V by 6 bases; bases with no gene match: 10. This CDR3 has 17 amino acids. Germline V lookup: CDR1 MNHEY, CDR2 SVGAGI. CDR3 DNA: TGTGCCAGCAGATCGCCTAAAACAGGGGGCTCTGGAAACACCATATATTTT. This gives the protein CASRSPKTGGSGNTIYF.

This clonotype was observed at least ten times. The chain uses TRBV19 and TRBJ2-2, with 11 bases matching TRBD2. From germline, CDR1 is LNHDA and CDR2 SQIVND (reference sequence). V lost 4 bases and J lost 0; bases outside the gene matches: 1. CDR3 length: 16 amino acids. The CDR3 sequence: CASSKGLAANTGELFF. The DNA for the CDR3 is TGTGCCAGTAGTAAGGGACTAGCGGCGAACACCGGGGAGCTGTTTTTT. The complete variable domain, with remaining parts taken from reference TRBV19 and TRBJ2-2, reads DGGITQSPKYLFRKEGQNVTLSCEQNLNHDAMYWYRQDPGQGLRLIYYSQIVNDFQKGDIAEGYSVSREKKESFPLTVTSAQKNPTAFYLCASSKGLAANTGELFFGEGSRLTVL.

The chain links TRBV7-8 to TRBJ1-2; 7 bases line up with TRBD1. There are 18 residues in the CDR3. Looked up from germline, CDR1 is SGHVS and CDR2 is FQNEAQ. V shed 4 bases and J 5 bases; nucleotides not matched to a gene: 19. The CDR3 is CASSSRLPGQKLGYGYTF. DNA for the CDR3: TGTGCCAGCAGCTCGAGACTTCCGGGACAGAAGCTTGGGTATGGCTACACCTTC.

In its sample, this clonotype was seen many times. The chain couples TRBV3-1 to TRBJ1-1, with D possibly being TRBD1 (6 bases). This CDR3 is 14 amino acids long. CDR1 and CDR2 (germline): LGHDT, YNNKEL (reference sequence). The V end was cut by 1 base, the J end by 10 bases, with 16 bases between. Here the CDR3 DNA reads TGTGCCAGCAGCCAAGGAGGGGGGATTCCGGGAGCTTTCTTT. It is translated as CASSQGGGIPGAFF.